These 32 T cell receptor beta chains were sequenced from one sample in a study of T-cell reconstitution after alpha-beta-depleted transplantation in children (dated by TCRdb to 2016 to 2017). Library preparation employed PCR. Data came from an Illumina HiSeq 2500. Molecular barcoding was employed in the preparation of TCR libraries, with unique molecular identifiers being used to normalize TCRbeta repertoire quantification. Clones were called with MiXCR by TCRdb after fastp trimmed the public reads at Q25, and only in-frame beta chains were retained. Rows with one shared CDR3 protein collapse into an entry with the most common genes and DNA. Across this sample there are a few hundred thousand distinct CDR3 sequences, with over 25% seen only once. Approximately 39% of the sample is in the top ten clones. The treatment or condition label corresponds to: allogeneic hematopoietic cell transplantation with graft depleted of TCRalphabeta T cells and CD19 B cells.

Here the sequenced sample was PBMCs, taken before TCRalphabeta/CD19-depleted stem cell transplant. The receptors here all came from a boy younger than two with Wiskott-Aldrich syndrome, due to receive a stem cell transplant.

This clonotype showed up just a few times. CDR3 nucleotides: TGCAGCGTCTGGTGGGATGGCGAGCAGTACTTC. It yields the protein CSVWWDGEQYF. This chain connects TRBV29-1 to TRBJ2-7, with no clear D. CDR1 is SQVTM, CDR2 ANQGSEA, per germline. This CDR3 has 11 residues. Trimming removed 6 bases at V and 6 bases at J, with 12 bases between.

The rearrangement uses TRBV5-1 and TRBJ2-7, with D perhaps being TRBD1 or TRBD2 (5 bases each). The CDR3 is made up of 13 amino acids. Germline loops: CDR1 SGHRS, CDR2 YFSETQ. V gave up 4 bases and J gave up 7 bases, with 15 bases separating them. CDR3: CASSPWDLQEQYF. The CDR3 region has the DNA TGCGCCAGCAGCCCCTGGGACCTCCAAGAGCAGTACTTC. The whole variable domain, remainder taken from reference TRBV5-1 and TRBJ2-7, is KAGVTQTPRYLIKTRGQQVTLSCSPISGHRSVSWYQQTPGQGLQFLFEYFSETQRNKGNFPGRFSGRQFSNSRSEMNVSTLELGDSALYLCASSPWDLQEQYFGPGTRLTVT.

A few counts support this clonotype. The chain links TRBV5-1 to TRBJ2-2, with 7 bases identical to TRBD1. Germline values: CDR1 SGHRS, CDR2 YFSETQ. The CDR3 spans 16 residues. V dropped 5 bases and J dropped 1; count of bases not matched to a gene: 8. The CDR3, as DNA: TGCGCCAGCAGTACCCTGGGACAGATGAACACCGGGGAGCTGTTTTTT. Amino acids: CASSTLGQMNTGELFF.

The V call is TRBV5-1, the J call TRBJ2-3, with D tentatively TRBD2 (5 bases). Per the germline V gene, CDR1 is SGHRS and CDR2 is YFSETQ. The CDR3 spans 17 residues. The V gene lost 4 bases and the J gene lost 4 bases, with 22 bases spanning the gap. The DNA for the CDR3 is TGCGCCAGCAGCATCCACCCTCTAGCTACGGGATCAGATACGCAGTATTTT. It yields the protein CASSIHPLATGSDTQYF.

This clonotype was seen only a few times. The chain combines TRBV20-1 with TRBJ2-1, with a weak D call TRBD2 (6 bases). V dropped 1 base and J dropped 0 bases, with 13 bases sitting between them. The CDR3 covers 16 residues. Looked up from germline, CDR1 is DFQATT and CDR2 is SNEGSKA (reference sequence). CDR3 bases: TGCAGTGCTAGAGCTCTCGCGGGAAACTCCTACAATGAGCAGTTCTTC. Its translation is CSARALAGNSYNEQFF.

The V and J genes are TRBV5-1 and TRBJ2-7, with 11 bases aligning to TRBD2. The CDR3 is 16 residues long. The trim removed 4 bases at V and 3 bases at J, leaving 9 bases unmatched. Germline V gene lookup returns CDR1 SGHRS and CDR2 YFSETQ. The chain's CDR3 is CASSPVGTSGNYEQYF. The CDR3 DNA sequence: TGCGCCAGCAGCCCGGTCGGGACTAGCGGTAACTACGAGCAGTACTTC.

This clonotype was picked up many times. The CDR3 DNA is TGTGCCAGCAGCCGAAGAGTAACAGTCAACATGGACGAGCAGTACTTC. This gives the protein CASSRRVTVNMDEQYF. This chain connects TRBV5-5 to TRBJ2-7; D unresolved. Germline V lookup: CDR1 SGHKS, CDR2 YYEKEE (reference sequence). This CDR3 is built from 16 residues. Trimming removed 4 bases from V and 5 bases from J, with 22 bases in between.

V usage is TRBV20-1 and J usage is TRBJ2-7, with a weak D call TRBD1 (6 bases). The germline CDR1 and CDR2 sequences are DFQATT and SNEGSKA (reference sequence). Trimming removed 3 bases from V and 6 bases from J, with 12 bases in between. The CDR3 loop spans 12 amino acids. As DNA, the CDR3 is TGCAGTGCTAGTTTCAGGGGTGGCGAGCAGTACTTC. Translated, it gives CSASFRGGEQYF.

This clonotype was counted only a few times. The chain has TRBV18 and TRBJ2-1; 10 nucleotides agree with TRBD2. CDR3 length: 16 amino acids. Germline lookup yields CDR1 KGHSH and CDR2 LQKENI. Losses at the gene ends were 1 base for V and 2 bases for J; bases not matched to a gene: 2. CDR3 amino acids: CASSPQLAGTYNEQFF. DNA of the CDR3: TGTGCCAGCTCACCACAACTAGCGGGGACCTACAATGAGCAGTTCTTC.

Only a few counts were recorded for this clonotype. The chain has TRBV7-2 and TRBJ2-5, with D possibly TRBD1 on 5 matching bases. The germline CDR1 and CDR2 sequences are SGHTA and FQGNSA. CDR3 length: 15 amino acids. The V end was cut by 0 bases, the J end by 1 base, with 9 bases between. CDR3 sequence: CASSLAARVQETQYF. Written as DNA, the CDR3 is TGTGCCAGCAGCTTAGCTGCCAGGGTCCAAGAGACCCAGTACTTC.

This clonotype was seen ten or more times. The chain has TRBV27 and TRBJ2-1; 9 bases map to TRBD2. Germline CDR1 MNHEY, CDR2 SMNVEV (reference sequence). The CDR3 totals 15 residues. V lost 2 bases, J lost 8 bases, and 7 bases stayed unmatched. CDR3 in DNA: TGTGCCAGCAGTTTAGTGGCGGGAGGGCGCGATGAGCAGTTCTTC. It is translated as CASSLVAGGRDEQFF.

In this sample, this clonotype turned up a few times. The chain uses TRBV7-9 and TRBJ2-3; D not resolved. CDR1 and CDR2 (germline): SEHNR, FQNEAQ (reference sequence). Trimming took 6 bases from V and 2 from J, leaving 9 bases between them. This CDR3 is 13 amino acids long. In nucleotides, the CDR3 is TGTGCCAGCAGGGACGGCCTCACAGATACGCAGTATTTT. Protein: CASRDGLTDTQYF. Using reference TRBV7-9 and TRBJ2-3 for the parts outside the CDR3, the full variable domain is DTGVSQNPRHKITKRGQNVTFRCDPISEHNRLYWYRQTLGQGPEFLTYFQNEAQLEKSRLLSDRFSAERPKGSFSTLEIQRTEQGDSAMYLCASRDGLTDTQYFGPGTRLTVL.

The chain combines TRBV15 with TRBJ2-5, with TRBD2 as a possible D gene (5 bases). CDR1 and CDR2 from the germline V gene are LNHNV and YYDKDF (reference sequence). The ends were cut back, 3 bases at V and 1 base at J, with 6 bases in the middle. There are 13 residues in the CDR3. The CDR3 nucleotides read TGTGCCACCAGCAGGGACTTCCAAGAGACCCAGTACTTC. This translates into CATSRDFQETQYF.

This chain uses TRBV12-3 or TRBV12-4 with TRBJ2-7; D is perhaps TRBD2 (6 bases). The CDR3 totals 14 residues. V was pared by 5 bases and J by 5 bases, with 16 bases between. CDR3 coding DNA: TGTGCCAGCAGTGCCCGACTAGTGGGGGACGAGCAGTACTTC. Translation gives CASSARLVGDEQYF.

This clonotype has only a few counts. The gene calls are TRBV15 and TRBJ1-4; no definite D call. V lost 1 base and J lost 6, with 12 bases in between. Per the germline V gene, CDR1 is LNHNV and CDR2 is YYDKDF (reference sequence). This CDR3 has 15 amino acids. The CDR3 nucleotides are TGTGCCACCAGCAGAGTCAAGGCCAAGGATGAAAAACTGTTTTTT. Its translation: CATSRVKAKDEKLFF. Full variable domain (outside the CDR3, taken from reference TRBV15 and TRBJ1-4): DAMVIQNPRYQVTQFGKPVTLSCSQTLNHNVMYWYQQKSSQAPKLLFHYYDKDFNNEADTPDNFQSRRPNTSFCFLDIRSPGLGDTAMYLCATSRVKAKDEKLFFGSGTQLSVL.

The DNA for the CDR3 is TGTGCCAGCAGCAAAGTGTCAGGACAGGGGCACATTCATAGCAATCAGCCCCAGCATTTT. Its protein product is CASSKVSGQGHIHSNQPQHF. V usage is TRBV21-1 and J usage is TRBJ1-5; the D call of TRBD1 is as the table states it, not checked on the DNA. TRBV21-1 is tagged as a pseudogene. This CDR3 has 20 residues.

The chain is built from TRBV12-3 or TRBV12-4 and TRBJ1-2; D is perhaps TRBD1 (6 bases). The CDR3 covers 16 residues. V was pared by 2 bases and J by 4 bases, with 17 bases between. The chain's CDR3 is CASSLRSLGGRYGYTF. The DNA for the CDR3 is TGTGCCAGCAGTTTAAGGAGCCTCGGGGGCCGCTATGGCTACACCTTC.

This clonotype was picked up a small number of times. Here the CDR3 DNA reads TGTGCCAGCAGTCACCGGGACAGGGGGCTACTACGTCCGGGACTATCCATCTACAATGAGCAGTTCTTC. Translation: CASSHRDRGLLRPGLSIYNEQFF. The V call is TRBV6-2 or TRBV6-3, the J call TRBJ2-1; 12 bases agree with TRBD1. The CDR3 length is 23 residues. Germline CDR1 MNHEY, CDR2 SVGEGT. V trimming: 5 bases; J trimming: 3 bases; junction bases outside the gene matches: 26.

The chain couples TRBV12-3 or TRBV12-4 to TRBJ2-1, with 8 nucleotides matching TRBD2. This CDR3 has 16 amino acids. V shed 6 bases and J 8 bases; nucleotides not matched to a gene: 15. Here the CDR3 DNA reads TGTGCCAGCAGACGTGGACTAGCCCCCCTAATTGATGAGCAGTTCTTC. Translation gives CASRRGLAPLIDEQFF.

The rearrangement links TRBV25-1 to TRBJ2-3; D is unclear. Per germline, CDR1 MGHDK and CDR2 SYGVNS. This CDR3 has 16 residues. The V and J ends lost 11 bases and 0 bases respectively, with 21 bases between them. CDR3 DNA: TGTGCCGAAGCCGAAGTAGCCGATACTAGCACAGATACGCAGTATTTT. As protein: CAEAEVADTSTDTQYF.

As for this clonotype: At one of its ends the junction is not consistent with the germline gene, which may arise from a read error. The chain combines TRBV7-2 with TRBJ2-7, with TRBD2 identical over 13 bases. The CDR3 spans 12 residues. The germline V gene encodes CDR1 SGHTA and CDR2 FQGNSA. For the CDR3, the DNA is TGTGCCAGCAGCAAACCCGGGACTAGCGGGGCCTTC. It encodes CASSKPGTSGAF.

In this sample, this clonotype turned up a few times. The V gene is TRBV5-1, the J gene TRBJ1-1, with 7 bases matching TRBD1. With 4 bases clipped from V and 0 bases from J, the junction kept 6 bases outside the gene matches. Germline CDR1 and CDR2: SGHRS and YFSETQ. The length of the CDR3 is 15 residues. CDR3 residues: CASSLGTVLNTEAFF. CDR3 nucleotides: TGCGCCAGCAGCCTGGGGACAGTTCTGAACACTGAAGCTTTCTTT. The whole variable domain, filled in from reference TRBV5-1 and TRBJ1-1, reads KAGVTQTPRYLIKTRGQQVTLSCSPISGHRSVSWYQQTPGQGLQFLFEYFSETQRNKGNFPGRFSGRQFSNSRSEMNVSTLELGDSALYLCASSLGTVLNTEAFFGQGTRLTVV.

This clonotype was detected only a few times. The chain has TRBV14 and TRBJ2-7; 9 bases are shared with TRBD1. Germline V gives CDR1 SGHDN, CDR2 FVKESK. There are 15 residues in the CDR3. Trimming at V came to 2 bases and at J to 2 bases, leaving 4 bases not matched to a gene. CDR3 coding DNA: TGTGCCAGCAGCCAATTACAGGGGGCTCCCTACGAGCAGTACTTC. Protein: CASSQLQGAPYEQYF.

The CDR3 DNA follows: TGCGCCAGCAGCTTCCGGGGGGGGGACACCGGGGAGCTGTTTTTT. It encodes CASSFRGGDTGELFF. This chain uses TRBV5-1 with TRBJ2-2; 8 bases map to TRBD2. The CDR3 is 15 residues long. Germline loops: CDR1 SGHRS, CDR2 YFSETQ. The junction had 3 bases not matched to a gene; V was cut back by 2 bases and J by 3 bases.

This clonotype was seen only a few times. The genes are TRBV27 and TRBJ1-2; 7 bases agree with TRBD1. CDR3 length equals 15 residues. V lost 6 bases and J lost 2; bases outside the gene matches: 9. Germline lookup yields CDR1 MNHEY and CDR2 SMNVEV (reference sequence). The CDR3: CASRANGGGNYGYTF. CDR3 nucleotide sequence: TGTGCCAGCAGGGCGAATGGAGGGGGCAACTATGGCTACACCTTC.

This clonotype was seen a few times. The chain employs TRBV9 and TRBJ2-1; 7 nucleotides align to TRBD2. CDR1 and CDR2 (germline): SGDLS, YYNGEE. This CDR3 spans 15 amino acids. V was pared by 4 bases and J by 5 bases, with 9 bases of the junction left unmatched. CDR3 in amino acids: CASSPRLAEDNEQFF. CDR3 coding DNA: TGTGCCAGCAGCCCCCGGCTAGCGGAGGACAATGAGCAGTTCTTC.

CDR3 amino acids: CASSPSRPMNTEAFF. In nucleotides, the CDR3 is TGTGCCAGCTCACCAAGCCGCCCTATGAACACTGAAGCTTTCTTT. V is TRBV18 and J is TRBJ1-1; no firm D call. Germline-derived CDR1 and CDR2 are KGHSH and LQKENI. V gave up 2 bases and J gave up 0 bases, with 10 bases separating them. This CDR3 has 15 residues. The full variable domain, completed using reference TRBV18 and TRBJ1-1, is NAGVMQNPRHLVRRRGQEARLRCSPMKGHSHVYWYRQLPEEGLKFMVYLQKENIIDESGMPKERFSAEFPKEGPSILRIQQVVRGDSAAYFCASSPSRPMNTEAFFGQGTRLTVV.

V and J are TRBV11-2 and TRBJ2-1; 8 bases agree with TRBD2. The CDR3 contains 16 residues. The germline V gene has CDR1 SGHAT and CDR2 FQNNGV. V lost 2 bases, J lost 2 bases, and 5 bases stayed unmatched. CDR3 residues: CASSLQLAATYNEQFF. CDR3 in DNA: TGTGCCAGCAGCTTACAACTAGCGGCCACCTACAATGAGCAGTTCTTC.

The chain is built from TRBV7-2 and TRBJ2-7, with 8 nucleotides matching TRBD2. The CDR3 is 14 amino acids. V shed 4 bases, J shed 5 bases, and the junction held 7 bases outside the gene matches. Germline values: CDR1 SGHTA, CDR2 FQGNSA. The CDR3 protein is CASSSGTSRHEQYF. In DNA form, the CDR3 reads TGTGCCAGCAGCTCCGGGACTAGTCGCCACGAGCAGTACTTC.

The chain recombines TRBV7-9 with TRBJ2-1; D is ambiguous. The V gene's germline CDR1 is SEHNR and CDR2 FQNEAQ (reference sequence). This CDR3 is 17 amino acids long. The germline V and J ends were trimmed by 2 bases and 0 bases, with 14 bases remaining between them. CDR3: CASSLSVTPSSYNEQFF. For the CDR3, the DNA is TGTGCCAGCAGCTTATCGGTAACTCCTAGCTCCTACAATGAGCAGTTCTTC.

The table lists this clonotype with a few counts. This chain links TRBV5-6 with TRBJ1-5; D call uncertain. Germline V CDR1 and CDR2: SGHDT, YYEEEE. The CDR3 loop spans 15 amino acids. Deletions cut 0 bases from V and 1 base from J, with 8 bases between. The CDR3 spells CASSLGGESNQPQHF. The DNA for the CDR3 is TGTGCCAGCAGCTTGGGCGGGGAGAGCAATCAGCCCCAGCATTTT.

This clonotype was seen a few times. The J gene is TRBJ2-3, the V gene TRBV28, with a tentative D call TRBD2 (6 bases). The CDR3 loop spans 12 amino acids. Trimming removed 4 bases from V and 11 bases from J, with 13 bases in between. The germline V gene has CDR1 MDHEN and CDR2 SYDVKM. CDR3 sequence: CASSWLRDEQYF. In DNA form, the CDR3 reads TGTGCCAGCAGTTGGTTGCGGGATGAGCAGTATTTT.